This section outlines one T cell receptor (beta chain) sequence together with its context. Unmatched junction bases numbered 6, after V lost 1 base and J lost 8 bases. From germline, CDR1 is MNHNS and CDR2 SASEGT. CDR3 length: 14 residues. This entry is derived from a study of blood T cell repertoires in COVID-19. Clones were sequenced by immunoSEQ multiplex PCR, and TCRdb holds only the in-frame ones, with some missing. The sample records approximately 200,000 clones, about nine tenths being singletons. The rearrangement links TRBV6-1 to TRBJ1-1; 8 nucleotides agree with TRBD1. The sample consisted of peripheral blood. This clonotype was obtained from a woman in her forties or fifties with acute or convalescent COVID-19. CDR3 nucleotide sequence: TGTGCCAGCAGTGAAGGGGGGGGACAGGTCGAAGCTTTCTTT. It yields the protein CASSEGGGQVEAFF.